Included here is one TCR beta chain sequence, with context. The data derive from a study of blood T cell repertoires in COVID-19. Across the whole study: Samples representing acute and convalescent COVID-19 were sourced from the United States, Italy and Spain. PBMCs, B-cell-depleted T cells, or T cells were the source of the cDNA or gDNA that made up the material.

The ends lost 4 bases at V and 3 bases at J; junction bases unmatched: 8. Germline-derived CDR1 and CDR2 are SGHRS and YFSETQ. CDR3 length equals 15 residues. Under the authors' procedure: Amplification from reference gene primers served as the basis for estimated nucleated cell counts. Generated by immunoSEQ multiplex PCR, the TCRdb table keeps only in-frame clones and is missing some. Clonal size and the V and J genes are those of that table, whereas D and trimming came from the DNA. The repertoire has 50,000 to 75,000 clones, around 77% of them found once; the top ten carry less than 25%. This TCR came from a man older than 75 with active or convalescent COVID-19. This chain uses TRBV5-1 with TRBJ2-7; 9 nucleotides line up with TRBD2. The sequenced material came from peripheral blood. The DNA of the CDR3 is TGCGCCAGCAGCCCGCCGACTAGCGGAGACTACGAGCAGTACTTC. Its translation is CASSPPTSGDYEQYF.